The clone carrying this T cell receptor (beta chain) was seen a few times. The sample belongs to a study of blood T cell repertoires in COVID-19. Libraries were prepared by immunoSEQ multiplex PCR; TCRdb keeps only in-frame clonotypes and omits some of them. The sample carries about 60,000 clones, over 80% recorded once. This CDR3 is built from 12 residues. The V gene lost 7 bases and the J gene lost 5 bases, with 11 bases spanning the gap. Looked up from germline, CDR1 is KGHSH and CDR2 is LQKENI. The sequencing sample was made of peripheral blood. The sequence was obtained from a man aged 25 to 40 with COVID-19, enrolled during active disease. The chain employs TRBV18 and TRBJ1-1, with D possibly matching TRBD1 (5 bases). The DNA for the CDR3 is TGTGCCAGCTACACCGGGGGGACTGAAGCTTTCTTT. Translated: CASYTGGTEAFF.